The T cell receptor beta chain under discussion was sequenced for a study of CXCR3-negative and CXCR3-positive naive CD8 T cells. Study observations and caveats: Because surface CD5 did not distinguish the naive subsets, TCR strength was inferred from TRB CDR3 properties. CXCR3 expression dropped partially after cryopreservation, and most assays relied on fresh PBMCs. Researchers reported similar TRBV-TRBJ usage in naive CXCR3-negative and CXCR3-positive cells, though memory differed.

CD45RO-CCR7+CD27+CD95- marked naive CD8+ T cells. From germline, CDR1 is LGHNA and CDR2 YSLEER. CDR3 length: 16 amino acids. As to this clonotype: Its target is unknown.

The TRB libraries of cDNA were built by UMI-labeled 5' RACE. TCRdb reprocessed the 5' RACE reads and keeps a single row for each CDR3 protein, giving no DNA. In all, the sample yields 40,000 to 55,000 distinct CDR3 sequences. Sequences were obtained from naive CXCR3- CD8+ T cells from blood. Subset of the sample: CD45RO-CCR7+CD27+CD95- naive CD8+ T cells lacking CXCR3 (TNR3-). This receptor was identified in a human donor in good health. Some clones in this sample may be carry-over from other donors' samples. This sequence joins TRBV4-3 and TRBJ1-6; TCRdb proposes TRBD1, but this gene call is untestable without DNA. This chain's CDR3 is CASSQDPGTGGSPLHF.